One T cell receptor (beta chain) is described in this entry. The assay was immunoSEQ multiplex PCR, and TCRdb's table has in-frame clones only and misses some. Here the sample spans some 38,000 clones, just under 95% being singletons. This sample stems from a study of a mutant IDH1 vaccine in newly diagnosed glioma. Study at large: Treated patients, about 60% male and about 38% female, averaged about 42 years of age. Therapy received beforehand was radiotherapy, temozolomide, or both, with most patients given both.

Documented time point: baseline, week 1 (first vaccination visit). Treatment indicated: pre-vaccination baseline after standard-of-care therapy. Germline CDR1 is SNHLY and CDR2 is FYNNEI. The CDR3 sequence is 14 residues long. Trimming removed 6 bases at V and 5 bases at J, with 16 bases between. The chain joins TRBV2 to TRBJ1-2; no clear D. Sequenced material: PBMCs, taken from a glioma patient treated with radiotherapy, temozolomide or both. This receptor was obtained from a man aged 18 to 30 with glioma. CDR3 DNA: TGTGCCAGCAGCAAGGACCGGGCGGGTTATGGCTACACCTTC. It specifies CASSKDRAGYGYTF. Based on the CDR3 plus reference TRBV2 and TRBJ1-2, the full variable domain is EPEVTQTPSHQVTQMGQEVILRCVPISNHLYFYWYRQILGQKVEFLVSFYNNEISEKSEIFDDQFSVERPDGSNFTLKIRSTKLEDSAMYFCASSKDRAGYGYTFGSGTRLTVV.